This T cell receptor (beta chain) was observed in a study of technical replicates of blood from four donors. Assay: immunoSEQ multiplex PCR; the TCRdb copy retains only in-frame clones and omits some. The sample includes 79,000 or so clones, 95% to 98% seen only once; the top ten take about 0.3%. Unmatched junction bases numbered 11, after V lost 4 bases and J lost 3 bases. This CDR3 spans 16 amino acids. Germline-derived CDR1 and CDR2 are SGHNT and YYREEE (reference sequence). The sequenced sample was T cells isolated from PBMCs. The TCR originated in a human donor in good health. The V call is TRBV5-4, the J call TRBJ1-2, with TRBD1 identical over 8 bases. The CDR3 loop is CASSHSPGQVYYGYTF. CDR3 sequence (DNA): TGTGCCAGCAGCCATTCGCCGGGACAGGTGTACTATGGCTACACCTTC.